This T cell receptor beta chain was identified in a study of shared clonotypes between healthy human individuals. Background on the study: The study drew on a couple of women and a few men aged 18 to 49 as donors. Each donor's CD4 naive and CD4 memory cells filled three plates apiece, CD8 naive two, and CD8 memory one.

Sorted-subset replicate PCRs used around 0.2 ug DNA, about 30,000 T cell genomes. Libraries were prepared by immunoSEQ multiplex PCR; TCRdb keeps only in-frame clonotypes and omits some of them. The data contain about 1,800,000 clones, just under 95% of them singletons. This CDR3 has 15 amino acids. Trimming left V 3 bases short and J 2 bases short, with 16 bases between. The V gene's germline CDR1 is SQVTM and CDR2 ANQGSEA. Naive CD8 cells comprised CD45RO-negative, CCR7-positively selected cells, excluding terminally differentiated effector memory CD45RA+ cells. This receptor was taken from a man in his late teens or twenties in good health. V is TRBV29-1 and J is TRBJ1-2; no clear D. Sequences were obtained from naive CD8+ T cells sorted from blood. CDR3 sequence: CSVEEDGGKNYGYTF. The CDR3 DNA reads TGCAGCGTTGAGGAGGACGGAGGGAAGAACTATGGCTACACCTTC. Full variable domain (remainder filled in from reference TRBV29-1 and TRBJ1-2): SAVISQKPSRDICQRGTSLTIQCQVDSQVTMMFWYRQQPGQSLTLIATANQGSEATYESGFVIDKFPISRPNLTFSTLTVSNMSPEDSSIYLCSVEEDGGKNYGYTFGSGTRLTVV.